The following is a T cell receptor (beta chain) sequence with its context. The data were taken from a study of blood T cell repertoires in COVID-19. In the study overall: From the United States, Italy and Spain came samples of acute and convalescent COVID-19.

Deletions cut 2 bases from V and 2 bases from J, with 12 bases between. CDR1 is MNHEY and CDR2 is SMNVEV in the germline V gene (reference sequence). The CDR3 has 15 residues. Clones were read by immunoSEQ multiplex PCR, and TCRdb kept only the in-frame ones, dropping some. The repertoire holds 200,000 to 250,000 clones, around 81% seen once, with 8.9% in the top ten. The TCR was taken from a woman aged 50 to 60 with acute COVID-19. The sample consisted of PBMCs or T cells enriched from blood (not recorded which). The chain is built from TRBV27 and TRBJ2-5; possibly TRBD2 for D (5 bases). The CDR3 region is CASSLRGSAQETQYF. DNA of the CDR3: TGTGCCAGCAGTTTACGAGGGAGTGCTCAAGAGACCCAGTACTTC.